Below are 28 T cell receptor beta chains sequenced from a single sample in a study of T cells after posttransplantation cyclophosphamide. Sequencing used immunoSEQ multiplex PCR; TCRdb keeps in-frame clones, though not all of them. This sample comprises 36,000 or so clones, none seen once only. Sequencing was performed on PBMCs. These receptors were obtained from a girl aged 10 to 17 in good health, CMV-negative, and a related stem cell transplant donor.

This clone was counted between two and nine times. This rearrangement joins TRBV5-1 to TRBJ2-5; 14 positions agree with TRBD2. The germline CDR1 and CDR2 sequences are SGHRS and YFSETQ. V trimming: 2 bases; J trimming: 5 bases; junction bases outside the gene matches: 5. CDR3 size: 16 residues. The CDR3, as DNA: TGCGCCAGCAGCTTCCGACTAGCGGGGGGGCGGGAGACCCAGTACTTC. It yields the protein CASSFRLAGGRETQYF.

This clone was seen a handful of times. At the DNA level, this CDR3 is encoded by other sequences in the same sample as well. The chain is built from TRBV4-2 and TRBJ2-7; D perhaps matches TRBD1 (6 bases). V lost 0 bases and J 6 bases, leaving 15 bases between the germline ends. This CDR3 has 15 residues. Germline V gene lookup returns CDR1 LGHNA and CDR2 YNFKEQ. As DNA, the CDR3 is TGTGCCAGCAGCCAAGATCGGGGCAGGGGAAGCGAGCAGTACTTC. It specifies CASSQDRGRGSEQYF.

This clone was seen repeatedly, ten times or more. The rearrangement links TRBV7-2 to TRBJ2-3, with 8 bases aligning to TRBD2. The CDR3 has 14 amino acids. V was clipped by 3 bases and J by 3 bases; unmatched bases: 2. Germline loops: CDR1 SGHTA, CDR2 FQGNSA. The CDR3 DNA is TGTGCCAGCAGCTTCCGGGAGGGGACAGATACGCAGTATTTT. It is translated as CASSFREGTDTQYF.

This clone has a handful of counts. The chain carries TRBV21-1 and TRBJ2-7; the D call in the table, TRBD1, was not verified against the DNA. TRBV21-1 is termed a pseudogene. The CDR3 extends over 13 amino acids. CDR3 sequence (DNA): TGTGCCAGCGTCTGGACAGGGTTTTACGAGCAGTACTTC. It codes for CASVWTGFYEQYF.

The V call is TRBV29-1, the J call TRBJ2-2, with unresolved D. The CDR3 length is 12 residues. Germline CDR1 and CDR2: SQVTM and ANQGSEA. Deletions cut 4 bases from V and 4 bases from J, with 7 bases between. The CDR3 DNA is TGCAGCGTTGGGAGCCCCACCGGGGAGCTGTTTTTT. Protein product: CSVGSPTGELFF.

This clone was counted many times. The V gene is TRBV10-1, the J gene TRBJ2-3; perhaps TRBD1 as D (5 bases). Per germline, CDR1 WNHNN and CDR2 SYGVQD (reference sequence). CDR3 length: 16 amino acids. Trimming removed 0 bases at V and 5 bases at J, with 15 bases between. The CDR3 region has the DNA TGCGCCAGCAGTGAGTCAAGGGGTCTAAATGGAGATACGCAGTATTTT. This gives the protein CASSESRGLNGDTQYF.

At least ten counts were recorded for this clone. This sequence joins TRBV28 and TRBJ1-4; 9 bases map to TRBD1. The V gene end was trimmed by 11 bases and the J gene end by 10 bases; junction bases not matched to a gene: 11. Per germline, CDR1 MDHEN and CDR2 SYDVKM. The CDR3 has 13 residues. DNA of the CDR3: TGTGCCGCAAACAGGGGGCTTGGGGGAAAACTGTTTTTT. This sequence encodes CAANRGLGGKLFF.

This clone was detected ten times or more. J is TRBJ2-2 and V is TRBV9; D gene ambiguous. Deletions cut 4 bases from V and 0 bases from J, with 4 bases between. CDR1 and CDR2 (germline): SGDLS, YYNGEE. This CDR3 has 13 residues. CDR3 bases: TGTGCCAGCAGCCGAGCGAACACCGGGGAGCTGTTTTTT. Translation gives CASSRANTGELFF.

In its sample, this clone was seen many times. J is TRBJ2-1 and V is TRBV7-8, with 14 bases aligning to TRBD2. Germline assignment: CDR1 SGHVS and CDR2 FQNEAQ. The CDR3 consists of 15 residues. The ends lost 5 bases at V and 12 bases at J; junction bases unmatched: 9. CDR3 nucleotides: TGTGCCAGCAGCCAACCGGGACTAGCGGGAGTCACGCAGTTCTTC. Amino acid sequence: CASSQPGLAGVTQFF.

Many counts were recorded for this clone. The CDR3 loop is CATGLADYTDTQYF. CDR3 sequence (DNA): TGCGCCACCGGACTAGCGGACTACACAGATACGCAGTATTTT. V is TRBV5-1 and J is TRBJ2-3, with TRBD2 matching over 10 bases. J lost 2 bases, V lost 9 bases, and 6 bases had no gene match. Germline CDR1 is SGHRS and CDR2 is YFSETQ. The CDR3 covers 14 residues.

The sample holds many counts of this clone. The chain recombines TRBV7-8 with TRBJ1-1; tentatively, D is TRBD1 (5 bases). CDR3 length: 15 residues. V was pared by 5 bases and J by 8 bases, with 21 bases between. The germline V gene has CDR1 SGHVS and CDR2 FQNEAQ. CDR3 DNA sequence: TGTGCCAGCAGCCCAAACCCGACAGCCGTCCCGGAAGCTTTCTTT. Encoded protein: CASSPNPTAVPEAFF.

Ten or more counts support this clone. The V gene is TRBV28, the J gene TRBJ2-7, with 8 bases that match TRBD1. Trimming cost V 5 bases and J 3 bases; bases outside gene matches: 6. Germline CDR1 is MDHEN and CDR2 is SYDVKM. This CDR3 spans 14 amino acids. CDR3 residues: CASSPAGGIYEQYF. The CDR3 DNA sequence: TGTGCCAGCAGTCCAGCAGGGGGCATCTACGAGCAGTACTTC.

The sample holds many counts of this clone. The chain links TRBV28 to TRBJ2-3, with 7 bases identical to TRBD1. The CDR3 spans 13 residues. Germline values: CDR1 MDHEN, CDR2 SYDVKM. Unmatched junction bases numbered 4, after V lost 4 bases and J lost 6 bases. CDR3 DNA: TGTGCCAGCAGTTCGGGACAGTCGGATACGCAGTATTTT. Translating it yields CASSSGQSDTQYF.

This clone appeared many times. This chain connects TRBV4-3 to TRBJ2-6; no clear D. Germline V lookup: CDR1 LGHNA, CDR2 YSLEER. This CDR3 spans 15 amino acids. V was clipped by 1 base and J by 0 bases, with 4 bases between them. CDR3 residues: CASSQVGSGANVLTF. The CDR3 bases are TGCGCCAGCAGCCAAGTCGGCTCTGGGGCCAACGTCCTGACTTTC.

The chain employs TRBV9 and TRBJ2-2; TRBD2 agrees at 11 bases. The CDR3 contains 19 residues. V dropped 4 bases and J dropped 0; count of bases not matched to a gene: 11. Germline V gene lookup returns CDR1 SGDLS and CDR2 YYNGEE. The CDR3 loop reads CASSPSSASGGTNTGELFF. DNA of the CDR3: TGTGCCAGCAGCCCATCTTCCGCTAGCGGGGGGACGAACACCGGGGAGCTGTTTTTT.

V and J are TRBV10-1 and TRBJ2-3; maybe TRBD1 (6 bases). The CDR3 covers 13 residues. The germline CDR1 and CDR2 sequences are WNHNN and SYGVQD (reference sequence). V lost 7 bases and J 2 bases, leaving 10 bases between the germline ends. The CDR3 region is CASTQGITDTQYF. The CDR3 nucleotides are TGCGCCAGCACACAGGGAATCACAGATACGCAGTATTTT.

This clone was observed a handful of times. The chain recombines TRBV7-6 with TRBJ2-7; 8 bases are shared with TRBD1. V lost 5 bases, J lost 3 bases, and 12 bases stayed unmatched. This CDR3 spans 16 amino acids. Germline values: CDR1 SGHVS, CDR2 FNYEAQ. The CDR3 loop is CASSPELGQAGYEQYF. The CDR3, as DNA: TGTGCCAGCAGCCCTGAGTTGGGACAGGCAGGCTACGAGCAGTACTTC.

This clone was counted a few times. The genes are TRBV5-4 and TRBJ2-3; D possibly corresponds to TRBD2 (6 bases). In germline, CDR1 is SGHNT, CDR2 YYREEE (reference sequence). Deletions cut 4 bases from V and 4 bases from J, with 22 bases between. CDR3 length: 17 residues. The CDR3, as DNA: TGTGCCAGCAGCCGAACGTCCGGGACTCTTCGGCCAGATACGCAGTATTTT. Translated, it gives CASSRTSGTLRPDTQYF.

The CDR3 here is CSAADSSRSGNTIYF. The CDR3 nucleotides read TGCAGCGCCGCCGACAGTTCGAGATCTGGAAACACCATATATTTT. The V and J genes are TRBV29-1 and TRBJ1-3, with D tentatively TRBD1 (5 bases). CDR3 length: 15 amino acids. Germline lookup yields CDR1 SQVTM and CDR2 ANQGSEA. Deletions cut 7 bases from V and 1 base from J, with 17 bases between.

The CDR3 region is CASSYGLAEETQYF. CDR3 DNA: TGTGCCAGCAGTTACGGACTAGCGGAAGAGACCCAGTACTTC. The chain links TRBV6-6 to TRBJ2-5, with 10 nucleotides matching TRBD2. Germline lookup yields CDR1 MNHNY and CDR2 SVGAGI (reference sequence). There are 14 residues in the CDR3. Trimming removed 2 bases from V and 3 bases from J; junction bases left unmatched: 0.

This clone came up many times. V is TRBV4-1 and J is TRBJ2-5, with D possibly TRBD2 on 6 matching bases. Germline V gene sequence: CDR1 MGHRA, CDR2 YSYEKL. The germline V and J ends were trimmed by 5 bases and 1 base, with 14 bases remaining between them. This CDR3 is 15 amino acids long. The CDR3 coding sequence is TGCGCCAGCAGCTTCTCCCCCGGGAGCCAAGAGACCCAGTACTTC. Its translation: CASSFSPGSQETQYF.

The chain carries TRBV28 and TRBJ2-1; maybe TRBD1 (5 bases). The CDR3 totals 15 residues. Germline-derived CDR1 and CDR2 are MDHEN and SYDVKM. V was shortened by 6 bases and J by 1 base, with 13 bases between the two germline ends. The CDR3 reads CASSRITGSYNEQFF. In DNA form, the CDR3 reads TGTGCCAGCAGCCGAATTACAGGTTCCTACAATGAGCAGTTCTTC.

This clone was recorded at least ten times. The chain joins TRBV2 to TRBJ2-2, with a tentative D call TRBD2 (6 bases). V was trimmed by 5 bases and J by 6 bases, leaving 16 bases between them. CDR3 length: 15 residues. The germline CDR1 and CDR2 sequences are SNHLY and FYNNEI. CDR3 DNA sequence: TGTGCCAGCAGTCTTTTAGCGGTGTCTTCCGGGGAGCTGTTTTTT. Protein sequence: CASSLLAVSSGELFF.

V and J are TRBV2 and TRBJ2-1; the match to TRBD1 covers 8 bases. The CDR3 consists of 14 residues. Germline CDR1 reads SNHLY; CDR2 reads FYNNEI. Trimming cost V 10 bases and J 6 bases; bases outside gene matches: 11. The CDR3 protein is CATSGQVMGNEQFF. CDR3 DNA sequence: TGTGCCACCTCGGGACAGGTAATGGGCAATGAGCAGTTCTTC. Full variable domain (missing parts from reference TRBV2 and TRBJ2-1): EPEVTQTPSHQVTQMGQEVILRCVPISNHLYFYWYRQILGQKVEFLVSFYNNEISEKSEIFDDQFSVERPDGSNFTLKIRSTKLEDSAMYFCATSGQVMGNEQFFGPGTRLTVL.

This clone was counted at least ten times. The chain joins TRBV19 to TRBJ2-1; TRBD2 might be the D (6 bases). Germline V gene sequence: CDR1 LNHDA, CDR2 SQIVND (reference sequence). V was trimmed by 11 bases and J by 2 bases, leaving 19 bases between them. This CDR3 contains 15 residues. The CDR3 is CAVSLQGGTYNEQFF. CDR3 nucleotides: TGTGCCGTCTCCCTGCAGGGCGGGACCTACAATGAGCAGTTCTTC.

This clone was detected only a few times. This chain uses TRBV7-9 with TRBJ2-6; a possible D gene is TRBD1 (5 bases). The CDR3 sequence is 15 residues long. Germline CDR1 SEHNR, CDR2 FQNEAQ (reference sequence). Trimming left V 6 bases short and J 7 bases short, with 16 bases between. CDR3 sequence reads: CASRKDRFGANVLTF. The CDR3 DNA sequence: TGTGCCAGCAGGAAAGACAGATTCGGAGCCAACGTCCTGACTTTC.

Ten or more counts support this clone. CDR3 in amino acids: CASSRTSGSSYNEQFF. CDR3 in DNA: TGTGCCAGCAGCCGTACTAGCGGGAGTTCCTACAATGAGCAGTTCTTC. The chain links TRBV9 to TRBJ2-1; 11 bases align to TRBD2. The CDR3 runs 16 residues. With V trimmed by 4 bases and J by 1 base, 4 bases remained unmatched. Germline assignment: CDR1 SGDLS and CDR2 YYNGEE.

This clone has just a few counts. In DNA, the CDR3 is TGCGCCAGCAGCACTCCCATCCGGGACAGGCGGAGTGAAAAACTGTTTTTT. This codes for CASSTPIRDRRSEKLFF. The J gene is TRBJ1-4, the V gene TRBV4-1; 8 bases are a match to TRBD1. This CDR3 spans 17 amino acids. V shed 5 bases and J 7 bases; nucleotides not matched to a gene: 15. CDR1 and CDR2 (germline): MGHRA, YSYEKL.